The 6 T cell receptor beta chains presented below share a single source sample, sequenced in a study of T cell responses to AZD1222 COVID-19 vaccine. TCRdb's copy holds only in-frame clones and misses some; the assay was immunoSEQ multiplex PCR. The table records approximately 190,000 clones, under 95% of them present only once. Source: peripheral blood, taken on day 0 of AZD1222 vaccination. Receptors originate from an adult in good health.

The chain uses TRBV29-1 and TRBJ2-1; possibly TRBD2 for D (6 bases). CDR3 size: 14 residues. Per the germline V gene, CDR1 is SQVTM and CDR2 is ANQGSEA. V lost 7 bases and J lost 4, with 17 bases in between. Written as DNA, the CDR3 is TGCAGCGGCCAAGAGGAGACTAGGTACAATGAGCAGTTCTTC. Amino acid sequence: CSGQEETRYNEQFF.

The rearrangement uses TRBV7-2 and TRBJ1-2, with D perhaps matching TRBD1 (6 bases). Germline CDR1 SGHTA, CDR2 FQGNSA. This CDR3 spans 15 amino acids. The germline V and J ends were trimmed by 1 base and 7 bases, with 16 bases remaining between them. The CDR3 sequence is CASSLVGTYGGGYTF. The CDR3 DNA reads as TGTGCCAGCAGCTTAGTTGGGACATATGGAGGTGGCTACACCTTC.

The chain is built from TRBV25-1 and TRBJ1-1, with 8 positions matching TRBD1. V lost 1 base to trimming and J lost 1 base; unmatched junction nucleotides: 5. The CDR3 totals 16 residues. Germline V CDR1 and CDR2: MGHDK, SYGVNS. The CDR3 is CASSEFGGTGNTEAFF. As DNA, the CDR3 is TGTGCCAGCAGTGAATTCGGGGGGACAGGGAACACTGAAGCTTTCTTT.

With regard to this clone: Other DNA sequences in this specimen translate into the identical CDR3. The chain joins TRBV27 to TRBJ1-1; D is undetermined. V lost 2 bases, J lost 2 bases, and 6 bases lay in between. Per germline, CDR1 MNHEY and CDR2 SMNVEV (reference sequence). CDR3 size: 13 residues. The CDR3 protein is CASSLSANTEAFF. In DNA, the CDR3 is TGTGCCAGCAGTTTAAGCGCAAACACTGAAGCTTTCTTT.

The rearrangement links TRBV19 to TRBJ2-2; maybe TRBD2 (6 bases). The V gene lost 5 bases and the J gene lost 4 bases, with 23 bases spanning the gap. The length of the CDR3 is 18 residues. Per germline, CDR1 LNHDA and CDR2 SQIVND (reference sequence). CDR3 nucleotides: TGTGCCAGTAGTGAGTCCGGGACTTGGGTGGTGGGCACCGGGGAGCTGTTTTTT. Its protein is CASSESGTWVVGTGELFF.

V and J are TRBV25-1 and TRBJ2-5, with a tentative D call TRBD1 (6 bases). Germline lookup yields CDR1 MGHDK and CDR2 SYGVNS. V lost 2 bases to trimming and J lost 5 bases, with 12 bases between them. This CDR3 has 14 amino acids. Here the CDR3 reads CASSEHRVLETQYF. The CDR3, as DNA: TGTGCCAGCAGTGAACACAGGGTACTGGAGACCCAGTACTTC. Supplemented by reference TRBV25-1 and TRBJ2-5, the full variable domain reads EADIYQTPRYLVIGTGKKITLECSQTMGHDKMYWYQQDPGMELHLIHYSYGVNSTEKGDLSSESTVSRIRTEHFPLTLESARPSHTSQYLCASSEHRVLETQYFGPGTRLLVL.